One and the same sample provided the 16 T cell receptor beta chains below, sequenced in a study of a mutant IDH1 vaccine in newly diagnosed glioma. Antigens of these TCRs are unknown. The data were produced by immunoSEQ multiplex PCR, yet TCRdb's version contains in-frame clones alone and is incomplete. The table records over 55,000 clones, about 81% of them present only once. The time point here: week 23, last vaccination. It was 300 ug of mutant IDH1 20-mer peptide that made up each vaccine dose, given with topical imiquimod. The material was PBMCs, obtained from a glioma patient whose treatment included an IDH1 peptide vaccine. Source of these receptors: a woman aged 40 to 50 with glioma. Some clones in this sample may be carry-over from other donors' samples.

This clone has more than one count but fewer than ten. This sequence joins TRBV5-6 and TRBJ1-1; no clear D. This CDR3 has 12 amino acids. Trimming took off 2 bases at V and 5 bases at J, with 7 bases between the two ends. From germline, CDR1 is SGHDT and CDR2 YYEEEE. CDR3 coding DNA: TGTGCCAGCAGCTTTATCGGGACTGAAGCTTTCTTT. This gives the protein CASSFIGTEAFF.

The chain uses TRBV18 and TRBJ1-1; no firm D call. In germline, CDR1 is KGHSH, CDR2 LQKENI. The CDR3 covers 14 residues. The V end lost 0 bases, the J end lost 7 bases, and 12 bases lay between the germline ends. DNA for the CDR3: TGTGCCAGCTCACCACCGAGCATTGTCGGTGAAGCTTTCTTT. Amino acids: CASSPPSIVGEAFF.

This clone was seen only a few times. V gene TRBV6-5 combines with J gene TRBJ1-5; maybe TRBD1 (5 bases). This CDR3 comprises 15 residues. V lost 2 bases, J lost 2 bases, and 10 bases lay in between. CDR1 and CDR2 from the germline V gene are MNHEY and SVGAGI. The CDR3 region is CASSYGSGRNQPQHF. The CDR3 DNA is TGTGCCAGCAGTTACGGGTCAGGGCGCAATCAGCCCCAGCATTTT.

This clone was recorded only once. V is TRBV11-2 and J is TRBJ2-7; TRBD1 matches at 10 bases. There are 14 residues in the CDR3. Looked up from germline, CDR1 is SGHAT and CDR2 is FQNNGV. V was clipped by 5 bases and J by 2 bases; unmatched bases: 3. The CDR3 loop reads CASSPGTGAYEQYF. DNA of the CDR3: TGTGCCAGCAGCCCCGGGACAGGGGCCTACGAGCAGTACTTC.

V usage is TRBV7-3 and J usage is TRBJ1-6; D unclear. This CDR3 has 13 residues. Germline lookup yields CDR1 SGHTA and CDR2 FQGTGA. Trimming took off 5 bases at V and 3 bases at J, with 5 bases between the two ends. CDR3 loop: CASSVDYNSPLHF. CDR3 bases: TGTGCCAGCAGCGTAGACTATAATTCACCCCTCCACTTT.

The rearrangement uses TRBV6-5 and TRBJ1-1; D remains unclear. CDR3 length: 13 residues. Germline V CDR1 and CDR2: MNHEY, SVGAGI. Trimming removed 7 bases at V and 1 base at J, with 10 bases between. CDR3 loop: CASKRAGNTEAFF. Written as DNA, the CDR3 is TGTGCCAGCAAGAGGGCTGGGAACACTGAAGCTTTCTTT.

The rearrangement uses TRBV12-5 and TRBJ1-2, with D uncertain. The ends were cut back, 3 bases at V and 5 bases at J, with 16 bases in the middle. The CDR3 has 15 residues. Germline CDR1 and CDR2: LGHNT and FRNRAP. The CDR3 DNA is TGTGCTAGTGGTTTTGAGGGCCCGCCACATTATGGCTACACCTTC. Amino acids: CASGFEGPPHYGYTF. Drawing the rest from reference TRBV12-5 and TRBJ1-2, the complete variable domain is DARVTQTPRHKVTEMGQEVTMRCQPILGHNTVFWYRQTMMQGLELLAYFRNRAPLDDSGMPKDRFSAEMPDATLATLKIQPSEPRDSAVYFCASGFEGPPHYGYTFGSGTRLTVV.

The genes are TRBV7-9 and TRBJ2-5; D is perhaps TRBD1 (5 bases). Germline V CDR1 and CDR2: SEHNR, FQNEAQ (reference sequence). Trimming pared 3 bases from V and 0 bases from J, leaving 14 bases between. This CDR3 spans 16 amino acids. The DNA of the CDR3 is TGTGCCAGCAGCTTGAGAACAGGCTTGTACCAAGAGACCCAGTACTTC. Translation gives CASSLRTGLYQETQYF.

V is TRBV27 and J is TRBJ1-1; no firm D call. The V gene lost 2 bases and the J gene lost 6 bases, with 7 bases spanning the gap. Germline V gene lookup returns CDR1 MNHEY and CDR2 SMNVEV (reference sequence). This CDR3 contains 12 residues. Here the CDR3 reads CASSLVGAEAFF. The DNA of the CDR3 is TGTGCCAGCAGTTTAGTTGGCGCTGAAGCTTTCTTT.

V is TRBV30 and J is TRBJ2-2; TRBD1 might be the D (5 bases). From germline, CDR1 is GTSNPN and CDR2 SVGIG (reference sequence). This CDR3 comprises 14 residues. V shed 3 bases and J shed 0 bases, with 8 bases lying between them. The CDR3: CAWRSQANTGELFF. CDR3 in DNA: TGTGCCTGGAGGTCACAGGCGAACACCGGGGAGCTGTTTTTT.

J is TRBJ1-2 and V is TRBV6-5; D remains unclear. V lost 0 bases, J lost 8 bases, and 16 bases lay in between. CDR1 MNHEY and CDR2 SVGAGI come from the germline V gene. The CDR3 has 15 residues. The CDR3 here is CASSYSWGGSGGYTF. In DNA, the CDR3 is TGTGCCAGCAGTTACTCCTGGGGAGGGTCCGGAGGCTACACCTTC.

The chain employs TRBV19 and TRBJ1-1; D gene uncertain. The V gene's germline CDR1 is LNHDA and CDR2 SQIVND (reference sequence). The length of the CDR3 is 13 residues. Trimming shortened V by 3 bases and J by 2 bases, and 7 bases separated the two germline ends. This CDR3 reads CASSIAVNTEAFF. DNA of the CDR3: TGTGCCAGTAGTATCGCGGTAAACACTGAAGCTTTCTTT. The entire variable domain, with the rest obtained from reference TRBV19 and TRBJ1-1, is as follows: DGGITQSPKYLFRKEGQNVTLSCEQNLNHDAMYWYRQDPGQGLRLIYYSQIVNDFQKGDIAEGYSVSREKKESFPLTVTSAQKNPTAFYLCASSIAVNTEAFFGQGTRLTVV.

The V gene is TRBV4-1, the J gene TRBJ2-5, with TRBD1 as a possible D gene (6 bases). The CDR3 is made up of 14 amino acids. The germline gives CDR1 MGHRA, CDR2 YSYEKL. Trimming cost V 1 base and J 4 bases, with 10 bases left between them. The chain's CDR3 is CASSQVQGIETQYF. As DNA, the CDR3 is TGCGCCAGCAGCCAAGTGCAGGGGATAGAGACCCAGTACTTC.

The chain combines TRBV6-1 with TRBJ1-3; D remains ambiguous. Per germline, CDR1 MNHNS and CDR2 SASEGT. The CDR3 spans 11 residues. V was shortened by 8 bases and J by 4 bases, with 6 bases between the two germline ends. The CDR3 here is CASLRGNTIYF. CDR3 nucleotides: TGTGCCAGCCTAAGAGGAAACACCATATATTTT.

The rearrangement joins TRBV6-1 to TRBJ1-5; D not resolved. Trimming cost V 3 bases and J 0 bases, with 15 bases left between them. The germline gives CDR1 MNHNS, CDR2 SASEGT. The CDR3 extends over 17 amino acids. CDR3 in amino acids: CASSDNLRRNSNQPQHF. The CDR3 coding sequence is TGTGCCAGCAGTGATAATCTTCGCAGGAATAGCAATCAGCCCCAGCATTTT.

The chain employs TRBV25-1 and TRBJ1-4; D is perhaps TRBD1 (6 bases). The CDR3 length is 17 residues. V was pared by 8 bases and J by 7 bases, with 26 bases between. CDR1 and CDR2 (germline): MGHDK, SYGVNS. CDR3 DNA sequence: TGTGCCAGCCTTGGCCCATACAGGGAAGGGTTCGGTGAAAAACTGTTTTTT. Amino acids: CASLGPYREGFGEKLFF.